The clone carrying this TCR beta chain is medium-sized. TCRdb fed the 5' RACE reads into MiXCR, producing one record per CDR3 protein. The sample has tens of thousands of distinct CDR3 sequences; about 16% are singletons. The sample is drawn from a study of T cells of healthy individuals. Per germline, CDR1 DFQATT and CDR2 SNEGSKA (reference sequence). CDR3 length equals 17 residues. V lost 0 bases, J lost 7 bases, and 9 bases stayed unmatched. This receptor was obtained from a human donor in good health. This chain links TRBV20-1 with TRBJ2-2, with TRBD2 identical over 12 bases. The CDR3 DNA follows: TGCAGTGCTAGAGATTGGGCTAGCGGGGGGGACAGCGGGGAGCTGTTTTTT. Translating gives CSARDWASGGDSGELFF.